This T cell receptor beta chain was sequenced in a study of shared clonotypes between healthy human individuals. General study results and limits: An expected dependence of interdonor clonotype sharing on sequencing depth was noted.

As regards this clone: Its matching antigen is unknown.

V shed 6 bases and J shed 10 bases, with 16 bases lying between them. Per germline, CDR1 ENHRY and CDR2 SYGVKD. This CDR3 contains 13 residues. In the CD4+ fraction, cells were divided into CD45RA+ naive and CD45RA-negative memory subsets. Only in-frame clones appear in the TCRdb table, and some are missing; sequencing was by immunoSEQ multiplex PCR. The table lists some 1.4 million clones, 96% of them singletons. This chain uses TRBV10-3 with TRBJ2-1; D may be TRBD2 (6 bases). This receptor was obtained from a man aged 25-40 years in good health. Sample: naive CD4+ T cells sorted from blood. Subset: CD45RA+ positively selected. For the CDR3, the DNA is TGTGCCATCAGCGGGCAAGGGGCGGGGGAGCAGTTCTTC. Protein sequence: CAISGQGAGEQFF.